This entry concerns a single TCR beta chain. The target antigen is unknown. This sample also contains other DNA sequences that code for the same CDR3. The data belong to a study of shared clonotypes between healthy human individuals. CD8 memory pooled CD45RO+ cells and CCR7-negative CD45RA+ TemRA cells. Points from the study as a whole: Between a few donors, naive CD4 clonotypes were shared at a level of about 5%. Depth was large, yet rarefaction showed that sorted-subset sequencing was incomplete.

The CDR3 has 14 amino acids. Germline V gives CDR1 SGHTA, CDR2 FQGTGA. V was pared by 2 bases and J by 4 bases, with 9 bases between. Here immunoSEQ multiplex PCR was the method, and the copy in TCRdb shows in-frame clones only, minus some. In the table there are 650,000 to 700,000 clones, 90% of which are singletons. The chain couples TRBV7-3 to TRBJ2-1; TRBD2 is a possible D gene (6 bases). Sequencing was carried out using memory CD8+ T cells from PBMCs. Described subset: CD45RO+ cells pooled with CCR7-negative TemRA cells. The origin of this receptor is a man younger than 35 in good health. Some clones in this sample may be carry-over from other donors' samples. CDR3 in amino acids: CASSLFGSYNEQFF. As DNA, the CDR3 is TGTGCCAGCAGCTTATTCGGGAGTTACAATGAGCAGTTCTTC.